Each of the 30 T cell receptor beta chains below was sequenced from the same sample in a study of cytomegalovirus exposure and HLA in healthy donors (dated by TCRdb to 2016 to 2017). Libraries came from the immunoSEQ multiplex PCR assay. For the multiplex PCR, a mixture combining 60 forward primers for TCR Vbeta segments and 13 reverse primers for TCR Jbeta segments was used. TCRdb holds this immuneACCESS table with in-frame rearrangements only. Some clones are missing; in checked studies, unresolved V genes explain under half, and the rest has no known cause. The sample table contains roughly 140,000 clones; only one count was recorded for roughly 75% of them. The ten largest make up 2.5% to 3% of the sample. The sample consisted of PBMCs. These receptors originate from a female donor in good health and CMV-seronegative.

The chain carries TRBV7-3 and TRBJ2-3; D remains ambiguous. CDR3 size: 15 residues. The germline gives CDR1 SGHTA, CDR2 FQGTGA. Trimming cost V 1 base and J 4 bases, with 12 bases left between them. CDR3 bases: TGTGCCAGCAGCTTAAGGGCAGCAAGAGCAGATACGCAGTATTTT. Translation: CASSLRAARADTQYF.

The rearrangement uses TRBV5-1 and TRBJ2-7, with TRBD2 identical over 15 bases. With 4 bases clipped from V and 6 bases from J, the junction kept 8 bases outside the gene matches. The CDR3 totals 16 residues. Looked up from germline, CDR1 is SGHRS and CDR2 is YFSETQ. CDR3 amino acids: CASSPGLAGGQGEQYF. The CDR3 bases are TGCGCCAGCAGCCCTGGACTAGCGGGGGGGCAGGGCGAGCAGTACTTC.

The J gene is TRBJ1-1, the V gene TRBV19; 8 nucleotides align to TRBD1. Germline V gene sequence: CDR1 LNHDA, CDR2 SQIVND (reference sequence). V was pared by 6 bases and J by 1 base, with 1 base of the junction left unmatched. CDR3 length: 13 amino acids. Here the CDR3 reads CASRDRGNTEAFF. CDR3 bases: TGTGCCAGTAGAGACAGGGGGAACACTGAAGCTTTCTTT.

V gene TRBV29-1 combines with J gene TRBJ2-3; a possible D gene is TRBD1 (5 bases). Trimming removed 6 bases from V and 2 bases from J, with 12 bases in between. The V gene's germline CDR1 is SQVTM and CDR2 ANQGSEA. CDR3 length equals 13 residues. The CDR3, as DNA: TGCAGCGTGGCGACAGTGCACACAGATACGCAGTATTTT. Translation gives CSVATVHTDTQYF.

V is TRBV2 and J is TRBJ2-7, with 8 bases that match TRBD1. Looked up from germline, CDR1 is SNHLY and CDR2 is FYNNEI. The CDR3 consists of 14 residues. V dropped 6 bases and J dropped 2; count of bases not matched to a gene: 6. This CDR3 reads CASRSTDRAYEQYF. The CDR3 DNA reads TGTGCCAGCAGAAGCACGGACAGGGCCTACGAGCAGTACTTC.

The chain recombines TRBV27 with TRBJ1-2; D might be TRBD1 (5 bases). The CDR3 totals 11 residues. Germline CDR1 MNHEY, CDR2 SMNVEV (reference sequence). Trimming shortened V by 6 bases and J by 10 bases, and 12 bases separated the two germline ends. The CDR3 bases are TGTGCCAGCAGAAGAAGGGGTATCTACACCTTC. Protein product: CASRRRGIYTF.

This chain joins TRBV27 and TRBJ2-7; 7 bases are shared with TRBD1. The J segment lost 3 bases and the V segment lost 6 bases, leaving 11 bases of the junction unmatched. This CDR3 spans 15 amino acids. The germline V gene has CDR1 MNHEY and CDR2 SMNVEV (reference sequence). The CDR3 reads CASSLRPGQHYEQYF. The CDR3 DNA sequence: TGTGCCAGCAGCCTAAGACCGGGACAGCACTACGAGCAGTACTTC.

This clone showed up just a few times. The chain links TRBV2 to TRBJ1-1; D not resolved. The CDR3 totals 16 residues. The germline CDR1 and CDR2 sequences are SNHLY and FYNNEI. Trimming removed 2 bases at V and 6 bases at J, with 19 bases between. CDR3 sequence reads: CASSESGLKRIAEAFF. The CDR3 DNA sequence: TGTGCCAGCAGTGAAAGTGGACTAAAGAGGATCGCTGAAGCTTTCTTT.

The CDR3 sequence: CASSYGWTGGNTIYF. The CDR3, as DNA: TGTGCCAGCAGTTACGGCTGGACAGGTGGCAACACCATATATTTT. The V call is TRBV6-5, the J call TRBJ1-3; 7 nucleotides agree with TRBD1. With V trimmed by 2 bases and J by 7 bases, 8 bases remained unmatched. CDR1 MNHEY and CDR2 SVGAGI come from the germline V gene. The length of the CDR3 is 15 residues.

The chain has TRBV30 and TRBJ1-1; D unresolved. Trimming left V 2 bases short and J 1 base short, with 11 bases between. There are 14 residues in the CDR3. From germline, CDR1 is GTSNPN and CDR2 SVGIG (reference sequence). The CDR3 region is CAWSLSNRNTEAFF. The CDR3 coding sequence is TGTGCCTGGAGTCTCTCCAACAGGAACACTGAAGCTTTCTTT.

J is TRBJ1-2 and V is TRBV30; 8 bases line up with TRBD1. V shed 3 bases and J 8 bases; nucleotides not matched to a gene: 14. This CDR3 region has 15 residues. Germline CDR1 reads GTSNPN; CDR2 reads SVGIG (reference sequence). The DNA of the CDR3 is TGTGCCTGGAGCTTCATGGCCAGGGGGCGGAAGGGCTACACCTTC. Translation gives CAWSFMARGRKGYTF.

The V gene is TRBV14, the J gene TRBJ1-3; perhaps TRBD1 as D (5 bases). The CDR3 runs 16 residues. CDR1 and CDR2 (germline): SGHDN, FVKESK. V was trimmed by 4 bases and J by 2 bases, leaving 15 bases between them. The CDR3 nucleotides read TGTGCCAGCAGCCCAGAAGGGGCTAGACCTGGAAACACCATATATTTT. This encodes CASSPEGARPGNTIYF. Combining the CDR3 with reference TRBV14 and TRBJ1-3 gives the whole variable domain EAGVTQFPSHSVIEKGQTVTLRCDPISGHDNLYWYRRVMGKEIKFLLHFVKESKQDESGMPNNRFLAERTGGTYSTLKVQPAELEDSGVYFCASSPEGARPGNTIYFGEGSWLTVV.

The rearrangement links TRBV5-1 to TRBJ1-1; D not certain. CDR3 length equals 15 residues. Trimming removed 4 bases from V and 4 bases from J, with 17 bases in between. Germline assignment: CDR1 SGHRS and CDR2 YFSETQ. The CDR3 bases are TGCGCCAGCAGCCGGAGCGAGGCGCGTAGCACTGAAGCTTTCTTT. It codes for CASSRSEARSTEAFF.

This sequence joins TRBV7-3 and TRBJ2-2; possible D gene TRBD2, 5 bases. The V end was cut by 2 bases, the J end by 6 bases, with 7 bases between. CDR1 is SGHTA, CDR2 FQGTGA, per germline. CDR3 length: 13 residues. In nucleotides, the CDR3 is TGTGCCAGCAGCTTAGGACTGGCCGGGGAGCTGTTTTTT. It codes for CASSLGLAGELFF.

The chain uses TRBV19 and TRBJ2-3; the match to TRBD2 covers 7 bases. Trimming at V came to 7 bases and at J to 3 bases, leaving 4 bases not matched to a gene. The germline CDR1 and CDR2 sequences are LNHDA and SQIVND (reference sequence). The CDR3 covers 13 residues. This CDR3 is CASTLGGTDTQYF. As DNA, the CDR3 is TGTGCCAGTACCCTCGGGGGGACAGATACGCAGTATTTT.

This clone was detected only a few times. CDR3 bases: TGTGCCAGCAGTTACTCGAGAGATCAGCCCCAGCATTTT. Translation gives CASSYSRDQPQHF. The rearrangement uses TRBV6-6 and TRBJ1-5, with D uncertain. The CDR3 length is 13 residues. Trimming cost V 0 bases and J 5 bases, with 5 bases left between them. CDR1 and CDR2 (germline): MNHNY, SVGAGI (reference sequence).

The CDR3 sequence: CASSLRRGKNIQYF. The CDR3, as DNA: TGTGCCAGCAGCTTGCGAAGGGGAAAAAACATTCAGTACTTC. The chain has TRBV5-4 and TRBJ2-4; TRBD1 might be the D (5 bases). The CDR3 is 14 amino acids. The V end was cut by 1 base, the J end by 4 bases, with 9 bases between. In germline, CDR1 is SGHNT, CDR2 YYREEE (reference sequence).

In nucleotides, the CDR3 is TGTGCCAGCAGCGGACAGGAACCCAATCAGCCCCAGCATTTT. This encodes CASSGQEPNQPQHF. This chain uses TRBV28 with TRBJ1-5, with TRBD1 identical over 7 bases. The V segment lost 6 bases and the J segment 3 bases; nucleotides outside the gene matches: 5. The CDR3 length is 14 residues. Germline V gene sequence: CDR1 MDHEN, CDR2 SYDVKM.

V usage is TRBV19 and J usage is TRBJ2-3; D might be TRBD1 (6 bases). Trimming pared 3 bases from V and 7 bases from J, leaving 11 bases between. From germline, CDR1 is LNHDA and CDR2 SQIVND (reference sequence). The CDR3 extends over 13 amino acids. CDR3 residues: CASSIQQGYTQYF. In DNA, the CDR3 is TGTGCCAGTAGTATCCAACAGGGATATACGCAGTATTTT.

The genes are TRBV30 and TRBJ1-4; D not resolved. The CDR3 extends over 14 amino acids. Germline assignment: CDR1 GTSNPN and CDR2 SVGIG (reference sequence). Trimming removed 2 bases from V and 6 bases from J, with 13 bases in between. The CDR3 sequence: CAWSFGQAYEKLFF. The CDR3 DNA is TGTGCCTGGAGTTTTGGGCAGGCTTATGAAAAACTGTTTTTT. The whole variable domain, remainder taken from reference TRBV30 and TRBJ1-4, is SQTIHQWPATLVQPVGSPLSLECTVEGTSNPNLYWYRQAAGRGLQLLFYSVGIGQISSEVPQNLSASRPQDRQFILSSKKLLLSDSGFYLCAWSFGQAYEKLFFGSGTQLSVL.

The chain uses TRBV29-1 and TRBJ2-3, with no clear D. Germline loops: CDR1 SQVTM, CDR2 ANQGSEA. With 4 bases removed from V and 0 bases from J, the gap between germline ends came to 5 bases. There are 12 residues in the CDR3. This CDR3 reads CSVGRSTDTQYF. CDR3 DNA sequence: TGCAGCGTTGGCAGAAGCACAGATACGCAGTATTTT.

This clone was counted between two and nine times. The rearrangement joins TRBV4-1 to TRBJ1-1, with unresolved D. CDR1 MGHRA and CDR2 YSYEKL come from the germline V gene. The CDR3 contains 16 residues. Trimming pared 1 base from V and 2 bases from J, leaving 14 bases between. CDR3 nucleotide sequence: TGCGCCAGCAGCCAAGGGCCTCTCGGGGTCAACACTGAAGCTTTCTTT. Its translation is CASSQGPLGVNTEAFF.

The V call is TRBV30, the J call TRBJ1-1, with 7 nucleotides matching TRBD1. The germline gives CDR1 GTSNPN, CDR2 SVGIG (reference sequence). The length of the CDR3 is 12 residues. V gave up 5 bases and J gave up 7 bases; unmatched junction bases: 7. The CDR3 here is CAWVAGGCEAFF. CDR3 DNA sequence: TGTGCCTGGGTTGCAGGGGGTTGTGAAGCTTTCTTT.

The chain employs TRBV5-4 and TRBJ1-2; 7 bases are a match to TRBD1. The V gene end was trimmed by 4 bases and the J gene end by 3 bases; junction bases not matched to a gene: 6. The CDR3 spans 14 residues. Per germline, CDR1 SGHNT and CDR2 YYREEE (reference sequence). In DNA form, the CDR3 reads TGTGCCAGCAGCGTCGGACAGGCTTACTATGGCTACACCTTC. Protein sequence: CASSVGQAYYGYTF.

The rearrangement links TRBV6-6 to TRBJ1-3, with D maybe TRBD1 (6 bases). The CDR3 consists of 14 residues. Germline CDR1 MNHNY, CDR2 SVGAGI (reference sequence). Trimming took 6 bases from V and 1 from J, leaving 10 bases between them. The CDR3 coding sequence is TGTGCCAGCAGACCTAGGGGGTCTGGAAACACCATATATTTT. Amino acid sequence: CASRPRGSGNTIYF.

CDR3 protein: CASTTRDTEAFF. The DNA of the CDR3 is TGTGCCAGCACCACGCGGGACACTGAAGCTTTCTTT. This rearrangement joins TRBV7-2 to TRBJ1-1; D is unresolved. The germline V gene encodes CDR1 SGHTA and CDR2 FQGNSA. V was cut by 7 bases and J by 3 bases, with 9 bases left in between. This CDR3 is built from 12 residues.

V is TRBV15 and J is TRBJ2-3; D possibly corresponds to TRBD2 (7 bases). This CDR3 contains 14 residues. V lost 3 bases to trimming and J lost 7 bases, with 14 bases between them. Germline CDR1 is LNHNV and CDR2 is YYDKDF (reference sequence). The CDR3 is CATSSEGGGYTQYF. The CDR3 coding sequence is TGTGCCACCAGCAGTGAGGGGGGAGGGTATACGCAGTATTTT. The full variable domain, in which reference TRBV15 and TRBJ2-3 provide the parts outside the CDR3, is DAMVIQNPRYQVTQFGKPVTLSCSQTLNHNVMYWYQQKSSQAPKLLFHYYDKDFNNEADTPDNFQSRRPNTSFCFLDIRSPGLGDTAMYLCATSSEGGGYTQYFGPGTRLTVL.

This chain connects TRBV28 to TRBJ2-3, with 8 nucleotides matching TRBD2. After removal of 2 bases from V and 2 bases from J, the junction contained 6 bases not matched to a gene. CDR1 MDHEN and CDR2 SYDVKM come from the germline V gene. The CDR3 spans 16 residues. The chain's CDR3 is CASSLTGLGITDTQYF. Written as DNA, the CDR3 is TGTGCCAGCAGTTTAACGGGACTAGGAATCACAGATACGCAGTATTTT.

This clone was observed a handful of times. This sequence joins TRBV7-9 and TRBJ2-6; D is perhaps TRBD2 (5 bases). Germline CDR1 and CDR2: SEHNR and FQNEAQ (reference sequence). This CDR3 comprises 15 residues. V was clipped by 10 bases and J by 0 bases, with 13 bases between them. The CDR3 sequence is CATEVGDSGANVLTF. The DNA for the CDR3 is TGTGCCACCGAGGTCGGGGACTCTGGGGCCAACGTCCTGACTTTC.

The chain uses TRBV30 and TRBJ2-7; 9 nucleotides match TRBD1. This CDR3 spans 14 amino acids. Germline lookup yields CDR1 GTSNPN and CDR2 SVGIG (reference sequence). Trimming at V came to 3 bases and at J to 3 bases, leaving 6 bases not matched to a gene. The CDR3: CAWRLPGQGYEQYF. The DNA of the CDR3 is TGTGCCTGGAGGTTACCGGGACAGGGCTACGAGCAGTACTTC.